One and the same sample provided the 18 T cell receptor beta chains below, sequenced in a study of beta chain features in type 1 diabetes. Expressed TCRB transcripts got sequenced, as all isolated RNA was reverse transcribed. Produced via immunoSEQ multiplex PCR; TCRdb's table is partial and in-frame only. This table has around 150,000 clones, around 9% appearing once. No antigen has been assigned to these receptors. Study-wide findings and caveats: Significant though moderate, a shortening of TCRB CDR3s appeared in all four CD4+ subsets of Type 1 diabetes patients.

Sequenced: central memory CD4+ T cells from blood. These receptors came from a woman under 40 with type 1 diabetes.

This clone was seen only a few times. The J gene is TRBJ2-3, the V gene TRBV5-1; 7 bases align to TRBD1. The CDR3 is 15 amino acids. Trimming cost V 1 base and J 0 bases; bases outside gene matches: 2. The germline V gene encodes CDR1 SGHRS and CDR2 YFSETQ. CDR3: CASSLMTGSTDTQYF. The CDR3 DNA reads as TGCGCCAGCAGCTTGATGACAGGGAGCACAGATACGCAGTATTTT.

This sequence joins TRBV7-9 and TRBJ2-1; weak D call: TRBD2 (6 bases). Germline V CDR1 and CDR2: SEHNR, FQNEAQ (reference sequence). Trimming stripped 5 bases from V and 6 bases from J, with 14 bases between. CDR3 length: 14 residues. The CDR3 coding sequence is TGTGCCAGCAGCCTATCATCTAGCGTCAATGAGCAGTTCTTC. Amino acids: CASSLSSSVNEQFF.

This rearrangement joins TRBV30 to TRBJ2-1, with TRBD2 matching over 8 bases. Looked up from germline, CDR1 is GTSNPN and CDR2 is SVGIG (reference sequence). V lost 4 bases, J lost 5 bases, and 13 bases stayed unmatched. CDR3 size: 16 residues. This CDR3 reads CAWNYPLAGSDNEQFF. Written as DNA, the CDR3 is TGTGCCTGGAACTACCCTTTAGCGGGATCAGACAATGAGCAGTTCTTC.

The chain has TRBV9 and TRBJ2-3; 7 bases fit TRBD2. In germline, CDR1 is SGDLS, CDR2 YYNGEE. Trimming cost V 3 bases and J 1 base; bases outside gene matches: 8. This CDR3 contains 16 residues. CDR3 DNA sequence: TGTGCCAGCAGCGAGAGCCCCACTAGCGGCACAGATACGCAGTATTTT. It translates to CASSESPTSGTDTQYF.

The chain uses TRBV5-3 and TRBJ2-1; no clear D. TRBV5-3 is an open reading frame whose function is uncertain. The CDR3 totals 12 residues. V was cut by 4 bases and J by 10 bases, with 12 bases left in between. CDR3 amino acids: CARSPLFREQFF. The CDR3 bases are TGTGCCAGAAGCCCTCTCTTTAGAGAGCAGTTCTTC.

This clone came up a few times. Additional DNA sequences in this sample encode the identical CDR3. The genes are TRBV7-3 and TRBJ1-1, with D possibly being TRBD1 (5 bases). Trimming removed 4 bases at V and 6 bases at J, with 12 bases between. There are 13 residues in the CDR3. The germline gives CDR1 SGHTA, CDR2 FQGTGA. This CDR3 is CASSSQGEAEAFF. The DNA for the CDR3 is TGTGCCAGCAGCTCACAAGGGGAAGCTGAAGCTTTCTTT.

In this sample, this clone turned up a few times. The rearrangement links TRBV7-3 to TRBJ2-7; 7 bases line up with TRBD2. Germline CDR1 reads SGHTA; CDR2 reads FQGTGA. V shed 1 base and J 7 bases; nucleotides not matched to a gene: 7. This CDR3 spans 14 amino acids. The CDR3 loop reads CASSLIGGSTEQYF. In DNA, the CDR3 is TGTGCCAGCAGCTTAATAGGCGGGAGCACGGAGCAGTACTTC.

The chain couples TRBV18 to TRBJ1-5; D is perhaps TRBD1 (6 bases). Trimming left V 3 bases short and J 6 bases short, with 15 bases between. CDR1 and CDR2 (germline): KGHSH, LQKENI. The CDR3 runs to 15 residues. CDR3 in amino acids: CASSPPGVGVQPQHF. The CDR3 bases are TGTGCCAGCTCACCGCCAGGGGTTGGCGTTCAGCCCCAGCATTTT.

CDR3: CASSSGGIPPNEQYF. The DNA for the CDR3 is TGTGCCAGTAGTAGCGGGGGGATTCCTCCCAACGAGCAGTACTTC. The chain uses TRBV19 and TRBJ2-7; 8 bases line up with TRBD2. The trim removed 4 bases at V and 5 bases at J, leaving 10 bases unmatched. The CDR3 runs 15 residues. Germline CDR1 and CDR2: LNHDA and SQIVND (reference sequence).

This clone was detected a few times. The chain carries TRBV20-1 and TRBJ2-5; perhaps TRBD1 as D (5 bases). Trimming took 7 bases from V and 4 from J, leaving 10 bases between them. This CDR3 region has 11 residues. Germline V gives CDR1 DFQATT, CDR2 SNEGSKA (reference sequence). The CDR3 DNA reads TGCAGTGTGGGAAGGGGAGAGACCCAGTACTTC. It is translated as CSVGRGETQYF.

The chain has TRBV25-1 and TRBJ1-5; D is unclear. CDR1 is MGHDK, CDR2 SYGVNS, per germline. Trimming left V 2 bases short and J 0 bases short, with 8 bases between. The CDR3 is 15 amino acids. The CDR3 DNA reads as TGTGCCAGCAGTGAAGGGAGTTATAGCAATCAGCCCCAGCATTTT. Translated, it gives CASSEGSYSNQPQHF.

The chain combines TRBV18 with TRBJ1-1, with D unclear. The V gene lost 6 bases and the J gene lost 4 bases, with 12 bases spanning the gap. Germline values: CDR1 KGHSH, CDR2 LQKENI. CDR3 size: 13 residues. The CDR3: CASSPDISTEAFF. The CDR3 nucleotides read TGTGCCAGCTCGCCCGACATATCCACTGAAGCTTTCTTT.

This chain connects TRBV9 to TRBJ2-7, with 9 bases matching TRBD2. Germline V gives CDR1 SGDLS, CDR2 YYNGEE. J gave up 7 bases and V 2 bases, and 4 bases lay outside the gene matches. There are 13 residues in the CDR3. CDR3 nucleotides: TGTGCCAGCAGCGTGGGGACTAGCTTAGAGCAGTACTTC. It encodes CASSVGTSLEQYF.

The chain uses TRBV20-1 and TRBJ2-7, with D uncertain. Trimming took 8 bases from V and 7 from J, leaving 6 bases between them. The CDR3 sequence is 8 residues long. Per germline, CDR1 DFQATT and CDR2 SNEGSKA (reference sequence). CDR3: CSQLEQYF. CDR3 DNA sequence: TGCAGTCAATTGGAGCAGTACTTC.

The V gene is TRBV20-1, the J gene TRBJ2-5; D uncertain. Per germline, CDR1 DFQATT and CDR2 SNEGSKA (reference sequence). With 0 bases removed from V and 5 bases from J, the gap between germline ends came to 4 bases. The CDR3 contains 11 residues. CDR3 nucleotides: TGCAGTGCTAGAGATATGGAGACCCAGTACTTC. It codes for CSARDMETQYF.

The chain links TRBV18 to TRBJ2-1; 7 positions agree with TRBD1. Trimming at V came to 3 bases and at J to 10 bases, leaving 0 bases not matched to a gene. The CDR3 has 11 residues. From germline, CDR1 is KGHSH and CDR2 LQKENI. This CDR3 is CASSPTGEQFF. The CDR3 DNA reads as TGTGCCAGCTCACCGACAGGGGAGCAGTTCTTC.

This clone has just a few counts. This CDR3 is CASSLSTRNTEAFF. The CDR3 bases are TGTGCCAGCAGCTTAAGTACACGGAACACTGAAGCTTTCTTT. The chain links TRBV9 to TRBJ1-1; D not certain. The CDR3 covers 14 residues. The germline gives CDR1 SGDLS, CDR2 YYNGEE. V lost 4 bases and J 1 base, leaving 11 bases between the germline ends.

This clone was seen more than once but under ten times. This rearrangement joins TRBV7-3 to TRBJ2-2; 8 nucleotides agree with TRBD2. The V segment lost 8 bases and the J segment 3 bases; nucleotides outside the gene matches: 5. CDR1 and CDR2 from the germline V gene are SGHTA and FQGTGA. The CDR3 extends over 14 amino acids. CDR3 sequence reads: CASRSGTDTGELFF. In nucleotides, the CDR3 is TGTGCCAGCCGTAGCGGGACCGACACCGGGGAGCTGTTTTTT.